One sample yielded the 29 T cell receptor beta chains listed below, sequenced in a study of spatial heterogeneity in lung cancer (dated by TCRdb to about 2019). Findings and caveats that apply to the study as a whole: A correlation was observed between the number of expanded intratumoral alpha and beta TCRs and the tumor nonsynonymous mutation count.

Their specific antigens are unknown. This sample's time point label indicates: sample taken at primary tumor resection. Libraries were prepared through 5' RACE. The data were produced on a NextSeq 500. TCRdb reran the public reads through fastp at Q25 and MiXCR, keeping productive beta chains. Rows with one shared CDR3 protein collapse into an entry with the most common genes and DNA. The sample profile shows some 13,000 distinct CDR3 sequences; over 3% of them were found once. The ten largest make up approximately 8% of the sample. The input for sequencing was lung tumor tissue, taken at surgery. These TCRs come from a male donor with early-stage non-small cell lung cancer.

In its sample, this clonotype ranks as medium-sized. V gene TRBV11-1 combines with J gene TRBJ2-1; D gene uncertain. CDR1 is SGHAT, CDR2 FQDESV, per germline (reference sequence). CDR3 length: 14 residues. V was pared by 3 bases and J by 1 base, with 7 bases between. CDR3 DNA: TGTGCCAGCAGCTTCTTGGGTTCCTACAATGAGCAGTTCTTC. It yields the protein CASSFLGSYNEQFF. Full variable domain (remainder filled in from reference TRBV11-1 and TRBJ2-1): EAEVAQSPRYKITEKSQAVAFWCDPISGHATLYWYRQILGQGPELLVQFQDESVVDDSQLPKDRFSAERLKGVDSTLKIQPAELGDSAMYLCASSFLGSYNEQFFGPGTRLTVL.

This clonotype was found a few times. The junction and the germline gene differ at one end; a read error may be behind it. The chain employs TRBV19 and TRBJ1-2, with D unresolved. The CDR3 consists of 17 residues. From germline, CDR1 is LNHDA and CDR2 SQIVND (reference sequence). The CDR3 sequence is CASSIESARRANYGDTF. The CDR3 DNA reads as TGTGCCAGTAGTATAGAGTCAGCTAGGAGAGCTAACTATGGCGACACCTTC.

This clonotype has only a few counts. CDR3 amino acids: CASSPGTGVTGELFF. The DNA of the CDR3 is TGCGCCAGCAGCCCCGGGACAGGGGTGACCGGGGAGCTGTTTTTT. V usage is TRBV5-1 and J usage is TRBJ2-2, with 10 bases identical to TRBD1. CDR1 and CDR2 (germline): SGHRS, YFSETQ. The CDR3 contains 15 residues. The ends lost 4 bases at V and 5 bases at J; junction bases unmatched: 5.

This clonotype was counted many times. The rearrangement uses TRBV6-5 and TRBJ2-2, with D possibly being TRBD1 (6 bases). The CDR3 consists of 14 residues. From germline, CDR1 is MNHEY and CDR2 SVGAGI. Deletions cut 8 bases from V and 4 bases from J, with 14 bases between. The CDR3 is CASAYGQSTGELFF. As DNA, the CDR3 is TGTGCCAGCGCTTATGGACAGAGCACCGGGGAGCTGTTTTTT.

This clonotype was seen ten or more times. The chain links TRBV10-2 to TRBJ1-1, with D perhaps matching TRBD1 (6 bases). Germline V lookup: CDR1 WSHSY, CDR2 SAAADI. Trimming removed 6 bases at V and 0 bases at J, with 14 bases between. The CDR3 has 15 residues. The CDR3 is CASRLGGTMNTEAFF. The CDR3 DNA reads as TGCGCCAGCAGGTTAGGGGGAACAATGAACACTGAAGCTTTCTTT.

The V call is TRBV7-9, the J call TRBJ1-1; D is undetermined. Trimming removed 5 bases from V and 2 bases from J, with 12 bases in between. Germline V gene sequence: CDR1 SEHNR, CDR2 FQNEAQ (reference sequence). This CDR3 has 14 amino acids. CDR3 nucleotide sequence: TGTGCCAGCAGCCCGGACGGATTTAACACTGAAGCTTTCTTT. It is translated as CASSPDGFNTEAFF.

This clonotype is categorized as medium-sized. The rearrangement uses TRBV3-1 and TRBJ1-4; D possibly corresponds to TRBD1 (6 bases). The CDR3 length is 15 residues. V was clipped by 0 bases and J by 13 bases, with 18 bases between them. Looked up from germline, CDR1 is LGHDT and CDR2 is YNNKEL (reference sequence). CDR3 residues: CASSQEGAAVKRLFF. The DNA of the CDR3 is TGTGCCAGCAGCCAAGAGGGGGCAGCGGTGAAAAGACTGTTTTTT.

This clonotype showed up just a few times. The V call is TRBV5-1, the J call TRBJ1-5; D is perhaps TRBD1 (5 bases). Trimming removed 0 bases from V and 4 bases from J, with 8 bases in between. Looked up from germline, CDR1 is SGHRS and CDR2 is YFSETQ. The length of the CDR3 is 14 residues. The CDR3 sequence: CASSLGGGNQPQHF. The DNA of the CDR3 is TGCGCCAGCAGCTTGGGGGGGGGAAATCAGCCCCAGCATTTT. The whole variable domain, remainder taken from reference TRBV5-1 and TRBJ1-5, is KAGVTQTPRYLIKTRGQQVTLSCSPISGHRSVSWYQQTPGQGLQFLFEYFSETQRNKGNFPGRFSGRQFSNSRSEMNVSTLELGDSALYLCASSLGGGNQPQHFGDGTRLSIL.

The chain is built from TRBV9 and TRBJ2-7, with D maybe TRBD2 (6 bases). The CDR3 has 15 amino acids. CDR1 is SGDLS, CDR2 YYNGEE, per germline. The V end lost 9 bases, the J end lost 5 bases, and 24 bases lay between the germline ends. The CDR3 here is CATAPSRGSRDEQYV. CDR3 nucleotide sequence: TGTGCCACCGCTCCTAGCCGGGGGAGTCGGGACGAGCAGTACGTC.

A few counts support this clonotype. The CDR3 DNA is TGCGCCAGCAGCTTGGAGACAGGGAACACTGAAGCTTTCTTT. As protein: CASSLETGNTEAFF. This chain connects TRBV5-1 to TRBJ1-1; D may be TRBD1 (6 bases). The ends were cut back, 0 bases at V and 1 base at J, with 7 bases in the middle. The V gene's germline CDR1 is SGHRS and CDR2 YFSETQ. The CDR3 consists of 14 residues.

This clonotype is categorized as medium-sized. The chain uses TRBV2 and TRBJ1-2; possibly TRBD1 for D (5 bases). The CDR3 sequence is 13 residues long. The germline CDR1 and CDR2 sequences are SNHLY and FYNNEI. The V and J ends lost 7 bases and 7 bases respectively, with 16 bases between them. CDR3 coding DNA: TGTGCCAGCAATCAGGGAGGGAGTTCTGGCTACACCTTC. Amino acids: CASNQGGSSGYTF.

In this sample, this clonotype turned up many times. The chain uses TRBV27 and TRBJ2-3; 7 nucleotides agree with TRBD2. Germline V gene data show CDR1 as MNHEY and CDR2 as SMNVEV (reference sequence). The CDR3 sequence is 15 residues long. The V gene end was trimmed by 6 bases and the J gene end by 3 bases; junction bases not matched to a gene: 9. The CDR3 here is CASSGGTAGTDTQYF. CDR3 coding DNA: TGTGCCAGCAGCGGGGGGACCGCGGGAACAGATACGCAGTATTTT.

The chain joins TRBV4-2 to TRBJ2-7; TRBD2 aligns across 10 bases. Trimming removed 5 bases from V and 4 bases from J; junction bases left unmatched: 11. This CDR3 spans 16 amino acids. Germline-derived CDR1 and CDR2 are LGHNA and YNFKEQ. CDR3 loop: CASSGRPGAGGYEQYF. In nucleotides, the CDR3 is TGTGCCAGCAGCGGCAGACCAGGAGCGGGAGGGTACGAGCAGTACTTC.

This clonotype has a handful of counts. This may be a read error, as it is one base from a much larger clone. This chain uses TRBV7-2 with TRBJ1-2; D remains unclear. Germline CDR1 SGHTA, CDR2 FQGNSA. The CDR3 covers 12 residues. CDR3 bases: TGTGCCAGCAGCTTAGGGGTCTATGGCTACAACTTC. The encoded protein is CASSLGVYGYNF.

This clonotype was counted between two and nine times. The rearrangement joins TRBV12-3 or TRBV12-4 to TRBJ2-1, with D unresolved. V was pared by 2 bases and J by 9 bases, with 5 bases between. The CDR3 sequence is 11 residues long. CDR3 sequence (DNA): TGTGCCAGCAGTTTAAAGGGTGAGCAGTTCTTC. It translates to CASSLKGEQFF.

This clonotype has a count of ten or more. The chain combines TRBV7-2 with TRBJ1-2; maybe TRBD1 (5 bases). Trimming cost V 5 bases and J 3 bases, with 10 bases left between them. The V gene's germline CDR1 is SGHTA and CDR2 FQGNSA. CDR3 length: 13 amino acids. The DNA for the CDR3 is TGTGCCAGCAGCCCAGGGTCCCACTATGGCTACACCTTC. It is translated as CASSPGSHYGYTF.

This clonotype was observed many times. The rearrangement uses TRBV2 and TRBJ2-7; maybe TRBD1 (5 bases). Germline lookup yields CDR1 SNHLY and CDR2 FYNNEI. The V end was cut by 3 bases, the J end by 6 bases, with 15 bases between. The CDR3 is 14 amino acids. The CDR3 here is CASSEGDSRTEQYF. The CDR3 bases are TGTGCCAGCAGTGAGGGTGACAGCCGAACCGAGCAGTACTTC.

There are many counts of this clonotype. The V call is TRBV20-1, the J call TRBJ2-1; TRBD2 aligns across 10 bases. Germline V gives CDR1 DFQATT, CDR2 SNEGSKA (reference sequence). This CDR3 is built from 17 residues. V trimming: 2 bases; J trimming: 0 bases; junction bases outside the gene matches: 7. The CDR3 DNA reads TGCAGTGCTAGATTAGCGGGAGGCCCGAGCTCCTACAATGAGCAGTTCTTC. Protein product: CSARLAGGPSSYNEQFF.

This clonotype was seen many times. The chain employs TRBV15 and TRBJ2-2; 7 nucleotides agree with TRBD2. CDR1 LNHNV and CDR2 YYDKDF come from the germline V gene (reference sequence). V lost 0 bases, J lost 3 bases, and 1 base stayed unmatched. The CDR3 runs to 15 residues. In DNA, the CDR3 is TGTGCCACCAGCAGAGATCGGGGGGACACCGGGGAGCTGTTTTTT. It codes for CATSRDRGDTGELFF.

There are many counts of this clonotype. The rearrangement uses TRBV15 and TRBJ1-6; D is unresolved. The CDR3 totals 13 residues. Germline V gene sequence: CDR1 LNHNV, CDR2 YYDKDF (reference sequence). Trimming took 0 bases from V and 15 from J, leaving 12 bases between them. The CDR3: CATSREVSVGLHF. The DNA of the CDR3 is TGTGCCACCAGCAGAGAAGTAAGCGTCGGCCTCCACTTT.

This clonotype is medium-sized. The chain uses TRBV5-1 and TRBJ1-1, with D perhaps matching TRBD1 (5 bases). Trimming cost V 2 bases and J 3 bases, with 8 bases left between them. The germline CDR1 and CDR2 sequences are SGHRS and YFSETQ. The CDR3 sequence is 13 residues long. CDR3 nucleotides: TGCGCCAGCAGCTTTACAGGACACACTGAAGCTTTCTTT. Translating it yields CASSFTGHTEAFF.

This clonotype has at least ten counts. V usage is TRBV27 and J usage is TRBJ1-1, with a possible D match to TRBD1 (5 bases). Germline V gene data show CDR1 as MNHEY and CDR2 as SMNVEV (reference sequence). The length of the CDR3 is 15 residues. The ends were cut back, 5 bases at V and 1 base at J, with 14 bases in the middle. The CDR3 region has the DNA TGTGCCAGCAGTCAGAGGGGCAGTTGGAACACTGAAGCTTTCTTT. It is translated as CASSQRGSWNTEAFF.

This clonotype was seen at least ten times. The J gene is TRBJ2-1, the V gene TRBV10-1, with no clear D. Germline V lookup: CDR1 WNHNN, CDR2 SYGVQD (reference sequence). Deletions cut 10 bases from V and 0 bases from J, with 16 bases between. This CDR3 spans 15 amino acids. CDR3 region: CAIVTPRSSYNEQFF. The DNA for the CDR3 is TGCGCCATCGTGACCCCCCGGAGCTCCTACAATGAGCAGTTCTTC.

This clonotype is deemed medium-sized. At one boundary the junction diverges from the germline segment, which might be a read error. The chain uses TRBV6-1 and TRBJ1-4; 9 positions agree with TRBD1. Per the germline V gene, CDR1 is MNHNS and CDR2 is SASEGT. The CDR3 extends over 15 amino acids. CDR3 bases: TGTGCCAGCTGTGACAGGGGGACTTTAAATGAAAAACTGTTTTTT. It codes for CASCDRGTLNEKLFF.

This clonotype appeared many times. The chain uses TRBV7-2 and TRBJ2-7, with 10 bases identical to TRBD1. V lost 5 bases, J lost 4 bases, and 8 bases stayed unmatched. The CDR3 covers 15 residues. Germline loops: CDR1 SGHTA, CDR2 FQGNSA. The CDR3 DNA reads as TGTGCCAGCAGCCCAACAACGGGACAGGGGTACGAGCAGTACTTC. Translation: CASSPTTGQGYEQYF.

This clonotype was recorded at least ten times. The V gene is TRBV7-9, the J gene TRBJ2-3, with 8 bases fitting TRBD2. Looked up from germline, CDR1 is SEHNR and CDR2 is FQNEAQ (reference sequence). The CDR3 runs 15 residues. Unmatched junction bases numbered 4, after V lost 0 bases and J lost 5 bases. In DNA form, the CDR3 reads TGTGCCAGCAGCTTAGCCGCGGGAGGTTTAGATACGCAGTATTTT. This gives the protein CASSLAAGGLDTQYF.

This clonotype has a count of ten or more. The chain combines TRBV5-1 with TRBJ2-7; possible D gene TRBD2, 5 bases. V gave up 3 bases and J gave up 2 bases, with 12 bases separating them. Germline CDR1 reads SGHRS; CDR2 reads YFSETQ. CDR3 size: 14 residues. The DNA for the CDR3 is TGCGCCAGCAGCTCAAACCTGCGGGCCTACGAGCAGTACTTC. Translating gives CASSSNLRAYEQYF.

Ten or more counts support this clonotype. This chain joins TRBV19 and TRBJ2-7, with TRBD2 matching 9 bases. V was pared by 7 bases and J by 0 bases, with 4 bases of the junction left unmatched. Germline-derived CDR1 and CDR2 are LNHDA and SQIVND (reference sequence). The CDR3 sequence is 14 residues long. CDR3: CASKAGGASYEQYF. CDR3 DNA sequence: TGTGCCAGTAAGGCGGGGGGGGCCTCCTACGAGCAGTACTTC. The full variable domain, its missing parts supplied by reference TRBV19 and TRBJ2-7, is DGGITQSPKYLFRKEGQNVTLSCEQNLNHDAMYWYRQDPGQGLRLIYYSQIVNDFQKGDIAEGYSVSREKKESFPLTVTSAQKNPTAFYLCASKAGGASYEQYFGPGTRLTVT.

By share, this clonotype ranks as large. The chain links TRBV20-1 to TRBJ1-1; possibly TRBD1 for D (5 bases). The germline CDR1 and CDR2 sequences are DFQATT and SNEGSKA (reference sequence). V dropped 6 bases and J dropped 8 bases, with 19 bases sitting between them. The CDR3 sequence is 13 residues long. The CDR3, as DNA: TGCAGTGCCGTAATGGGGGGAATCTTGGAAGCTTTCTTT. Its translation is CSAVMGGILEAFF.